The 27 T cell receptor beta chains presented below share a single source sample, sequenced in a study of sequential checkpoint blockade in melanoma. TCRdb's table, derived via immunoSEQ multiplex PCR, lists solely in-frame clones and lacks some. The table records under 15,000 clones, about 86% of them present only once. Treatment reported: randomized to nivolumab then ipilimumab (arm A) or the reverse (arm B). The sequencing used CD8+ T cells sorted from blood (inferred from file names), collected from a patient given nivolumab and ipilimumab in sequence. The receptors were gathered from a human donor with melanoma.

CDR3 DNA sequence: TGTGCCAGCAGTTTAATCGGACAGGGTAGCAATCAGCCCCAGCATTTT. Amino acids: CASSLIGQGSNQPQHF. J is TRBJ1-5 and V is TRBV27; 8 nucleotides match TRBD1. The CDR3 runs 16 residues. V was clipped by 2 bases and J by 0 bases; unmatched bases: 3. Germline V gene sequence: CDR1 MNHEY, CDR2 SMNVEV (reference sequence).

The chain uses TRBV2 and TRBJ1-2; D remains ambiguous. Trimming took 6 bases from V and 2 from J, leaving 10 bases between them. The CDR3 is 13 residues long. Looked up from germline, CDR1 is SNHLY and CDR2 is FYNNEI. As DNA, the CDR3 is TGTGCCAGCAGCCGAGCCGCAAACTATGGCTACACCTTC. Protein sequence: CASSRAANYGYTF.

This clone was detected only a few times. The rearrangement joins TRBV7-3 to TRBJ2-3, with 7 bases matching TRBD2. After removal of 5 bases from V and 4 bases from J, the junction contained 6 bases not matched to a gene. Germline loops: CDR1 SGHTA, CDR2 FQGTGA. The CDR3 consists of 14 residues. The CDR3 nucleotides read TGTGCCAGCAGCGCCGGGGGAGGGTCAGATACGCAGTATTTT. This gives the protein CASSAGGGSDTQYF.

The sample holds one count of this clone. The chain uses TRBV28 and TRBJ1-3; TRBD1 agrees at 9 bases. CDR3 length equals 18 residues. The germline CDR1 and CDR2 sequences are MDHEN and SYDVKM. Trimming cost V 5 bases and J 0 bases; bases outside gene matches: 11. The CDR3, as DNA: TGTGCCAGCAGTACCATGGACAGGGGTCCCTTCTCTGGAAACACCATATATTTT. The encoded protein is CASSTMDRGPFSGNTIYF.

This clone has just one count. This CDR3 reads CAGTPMDSPSGNTIYF. For the CDR3, the DNA is TGTGCCGGCACGCCTATGGACAGCCCCTCTGGAAACACCATATATTTT. The rearrangement joins TRBV2 to TRBJ1-3; weak D call: TRBD1 (6 bases). CDR1 and CDR2 (germline): SNHLY, FYNNEI. The CDR3 runs to 16 residues. The V end lost 11 bases, the J end lost 0 bases, and 20 bases lay between the germline ends.

This clone was recorded a few times. The V call is TRBV27, the J call TRBJ1-1; D may be TRBD1 (6 bases). V gave up 6 bases and J gave up 5 bases, with 7 bases separating them. This CDR3 spans 11 amino acids. The V gene's germline CDR1 is MNHEY and CDR2 SMNVEV (reference sequence). This CDR3 is CASSRGTEAFF. The CDR3 DNA reads as TGTGCCAGCAGCAGGGGAACTGAAGCTTTCTTT.

The J gene is TRBJ2-7, the V gene TRBV5-5, with TRBD2 as a possible D gene (5 bases). The CDR3 covers 14 residues. V lost 2 bases, J lost 2 bases, and 11 bases lay in between. Germline V gene data show CDR1 as SGHKS and CDR2 as YYEKEE (reference sequence). The CDR3 DNA follows: TGTGCCAGCAGCTTTTGGCGGGCCGCCTACGAGCAGTACTTC. Its translation is CASSFWRAAYEQYF.

The chain couples TRBV4-3 to TRBJ2-1, with TRBD2 matching over 8 bases. CDR3 length: 15 amino acids. After removal of 0 bases from V and 9 bases from J, the junction contained 7 bases not matched to a gene. CDR1 is LGHNA, CDR2 YSLEER, per germline. Written as DNA, the CDR3 is TGCGCCAGCAGCCAAGAAATCGGGGGGGCCCTTGAGCAGTTCTTC. This encodes CASSQEIGGALEQFF.

The chain combines TRBV12-5 with TRBJ2-2, with D maybe TRBD1 (5 bases). The V end was cut by 3 bases, the J end by 1 base, with 21 bases between. The CDR3 runs 19 residues. CDR1 and CDR2 from the germline V gene are LGHNT and FRNRAP. This chain's CDR3 is CASGFLLPDSSKNTGELFF. As DNA, the CDR3 is TGTGCTAGTGGTTTCCTCCTTCCTGACAGTAGCAAGAACACCGGGGAGCTGTTTTTT.

This clone was detected a few times. The gene calls are TRBV7-2 and TRBJ2-7; possibly TRBD1 for D (6 bases). Germline V gives CDR1 SGHTA, CDR2 FQGNSA. With 5 bases removed from V and 4 bases from J, the gap between germline ends came to 15 bases. The CDR3 length is 14 residues. The CDR3 nucleotides read TGTGCCAGCAGCCTGCACGGGACACCTTACGAGCAGTACTTC. Protein product: CASSLHGTPYEQYF.

The chain is built from TRBV9 and TRBJ1-2, with 9 bases that match TRBD1. The CDR3 has 17 amino acids. Trimming at V came to 0 bases and at J to 0 bases, leaving 6 bases not matched to a gene. Germline CDR1 SGDLS, CDR2 YYNGEE. In DNA, the CDR3 is TGTGCCAGCAGCGTAGGGACAGGGGCCGTAGCTAACTATGGCTACACCTTC. As protein: CASSVGTGAVANYGYTF.

CDR3 sequence: CASSFGQGAEQYF. The CDR3 coding sequence is TGTGCCAGCAGCTTCGGACAGGGCGCCGAGCAGTACTTC. The chain links TRBV5-6 to TRBJ2-7; 8 bases match TRBD1. Germline values: CDR1 SGHDT, CDR2 YYEEEE. The CDR3 consists of 13 residues. J was trimmed by 6 bases and V by 2 bases; bases with no gene match: 4.

The chain recombines TRBV28 with TRBJ2-7, with unresolved D. The CDR3 totals 11 residues. Germline lookup yields CDR1 MDHEN and CDR2 SYDVKM. Trimming cost V 5 bases and J 3 bases, with 5 bases left between them. CDR3 amino acids: CASSPLYEQYF. As DNA, the CDR3 is TGTGCCAGCAGTCCACTCTACGAGCAGTACTTC.

On this clone itself: This sample includes further DNA sequences coding for the same CDR3. The V call is TRBV7-6, the J call TRBJ2-1, with a possible D match to TRBD2 (9 bases). The CDR3 loop spans 20 amino acids. The germline V gene has CDR1 SGHVS and CDR2 FNYEAQ. The V gene lost 1 base and the J gene lost 4 bases, with 26 bases spanning the gap. The CDR3 DNA reads TGTGCCAGCAGCTTAGGGTCGGGACTAGCAGGGGGCCTAGCTTACAATGAGCAGTTCTTC. Translation: CASSLGSGLAGGLAYNEQFF.

The V call is TRBV28, the J call TRBJ2-4; TRBD2 agrees at 10 bases. This CDR3 has 18 amino acids. Germline assignment: CDR1 MDHEN and CDR2 SYDVKM. With 3 bases clipped from V and 0 bases from J, the junction kept 8 bases outside the gene matches. The CDR3 bases are TGTGCCAGCAGTTTGGTAGCGGGGGGACGCTTAGCCAAAAACATTCAGTACTTC. This translates into CASSLVAGGRLAKNIQYF.

The V and J genes are TRBV10-2 and TRBJ2-2, with D possibly matching TRBD2 (7 bases). Germline CDR1 is WSHSY and CDR2 is SAAADI. Trimming took off 3 bases at V and 4 bases at J, with 18 bases between the two ends. The CDR3 loop spans 17 amino acids. The CDR3 loop reads CASSDRRQGTTTGELFF. In DNA, the CDR3 is TGCGCCAGCAGTGATAGAAGGCAGGGGACTACCACCGGGGAGCTGTTTTTT.

This chain uses TRBV5-1 with TRBJ2-7, with 8 bases lining up with TRBD1. The V gene's germline CDR1 is SGHRS and CDR2 YFSETQ. The length of the CDR3 is 16 residues. V shed 0 bases, J shed 3 bases, and the junction held 8 bases outside the gene matches. The CDR3 sequence: CASSLVTAGQDYEQYF. The CDR3 DNA sequence: TGCGCCAGCAGCTTGGTCACCGCGGGACAGGACTACGAGCAGTACTTC.

The rearrangement joins TRBV4-2 to TRBJ2-3, with 14 positions matching TRBD2. The CDR3 is 18 residues long. Germline trimming cut 2 bases from V and 3 bases from J; bases unmatched to any gene: 7. Germline lookup yields CDR1 LGHNA and CDR2 YNFKEQ. The CDR3 region has the DNA TGTGCCAGCAGCCAAAGGCCCAGGACTAGCGGGGGGACAGATACGCAGTATTTT. Protein product: CASSQRPRTSGGTDTQYF.

The chain links TRBV4-3 to TRBJ2-3, with 9 bases identical to TRBD2. CDR3 length: 18 residues. In germline, CDR1 is LGHNA, CDR2 YSLEER. The trim removed 0 bases at V and 0 bases at J, leaving 7 bases unmatched. The CDR3, as DNA: TGCGCCAGCAGCCAAGATCTCCTAGCGGGGTATAGCACAGATACGCAGTATTTT. It encodes CASSQDLLAGYSTDTQYF.

The chain couples TRBV28 to TRBJ2-3; D might be TRBD2 (6 bases). Trimming removed 7 bases at V and 6 bases at J, with 26 bases between. The germline gives CDR1 MDHEN, CDR2 SYDVKM. This CDR3 has 17 residues. CDR3 coding DNA: TGTGCCAGCACTCTACTAAATGAGGCTAGCGATTACGATACGCAGTATTTT. Its translation is CASTLLNEASDYDTQYF.

The V call is TRBV7-2, the J call TRBJ2-2; D perhaps matches TRBD2 (5 bases). Germline values: CDR1 SGHTA, CDR2 FQGNSA. The CDR3 is 15 residues long. V lost 6 bases to trimming and J lost 7 bases, with 18 bases between them. CDR3 sequence reads: CASSSFWESGGELFF. CDR3 in DNA: TGTGCCAGCAGTTCCTTTTGGGAGAGCGGCGGGGAGCTGTTTTTT.

This sequence joins TRBV6-5 and TRBJ1-1; 7 bases map to TRBD1. The trim removed 11 bases at V and 5 bases at J, leaving 11 bases unmatched. There are 13 residues in the CDR3. From germline, CDR1 is MNHEY and CDR2 SVGAGI. CDR3 loop: CAVQGGVRTEAFF. CDR3 DNA sequence: TGTGCCGTCCAGGGGGGAGTTCGGACTGAAGCTTTCTTT.

The chain carries TRBV19 and TRBJ1-4; D is ambiguous. The V gene's germline CDR1 is LNHDA and CDR2 SQIVND (reference sequence). The V end lost 4 bases, the J end lost 5 bases, and 8 bases lay between the germline ends. The CDR3 has 13 residues. CDR3 loop: CASSRSLNEKLFF. In nucleotides, the CDR3 is TGTGCCAGTAGTAGGTCTCTAAATGAAAAACTGTTTTTT.

J is TRBJ1-1 and V is TRBV4-2; D unclear. Trimming removed 1 base at V and 0 bases at J, with 15 bases between. Germline CDR1 LGHNA, CDR2 YNFKEQ. The length of the CDR3 is 17 residues. The chain's CDR3 is CASSQGTAYSMNTEAFF. Here the CDR3 DNA reads TGTGCCAGCAGCCAAGGAACAGCCTATTCTATGAACACTGAAGCTTTCTTT.

CDR3 DNA sequence: TGTGCCAGCAGCCAAAGGCCCAGGACTAGCGGGGGGACAGATACGCAGTATTTT. Amino acid sequence: CASSQRPRTSGGTDTQYF. The V gene is TRBV5-8, the J gene TRBJ2-3; 14 bases line up with TRBD2. With 4 bases clipped from V and 3 bases from J, the junction kept 10 bases outside the gene matches. Germline assignment: CDR1 SGHTS and CDR2 YDEGEE. CDR3 size: 18 residues.

The J gene is TRBJ1-1, the V gene TRBV27, with TRBD1 as a possible D gene (5 bases). Germline-derived CDR1 and CDR2 are MNHEY and SMNVEV (reference sequence). This CDR3 contains 14 residues. Deletions cut 7 bases from V and 5 bases from J, with 17 bases between. CDR3 amino acids: CASTPGDLGTEAFF. DNA for the CDR3: TGTGCCAGCACCCCGGGGGACTTGGGGACTGAAGCTTTCTTT.

This sequence joins TRBV2 and TRBJ2-1, with 10 nucleotides matching TRBD2. Losses at the gene ends were 8 bases for V and 0 bases for J; bases not matched to a gene: 7. CDR1 is SNHLY, CDR2 FYNNEI, per germline. This CDR3 is 16 amino acids long. CDR3 protein: CASPLLAGSSYNEQFF. The CDR3 nucleotides are TGTGCCAGCCCTCTACTAGCGGGGAGCTCCTACAATGAGCAGTTCTTC.